This T cell receptor (beta chain) was captured by sequencing in a study of control samples from healthy donors and cancer patients. CDR1 is SGHTA and CDR2 is FQGNSA in the germline V gene. Trimming took 4 bases from V and 2 from J; bases not matched to a gene: 5. The CDR3 runs 14 residues. TCRdb's table, derived via immunoSEQ multiplex PCR, lists solely in-frame clones and lacks some. The sample yields more than 100,000 clones, roughly 88% seen once. This TCR was recovered from a man between 40 and 49 years old in good health. Material: blood. This chain links TRBV7-2 with TRBJ2-7; TRBD1 matches at 7 bases. The CDR3 sequence is CASSYRQGPYEQYF. CDR3 nucleotide sequence: TGTGCCAGCAGCTACCGACAGGGCCCCTACGAGCAGTACTTC.